Listed below are T cell receptor beta chains from one sample, sequenced in a study of graft-versus-host responses after intestinal transplantation. No antigen has been assigned to these receptors. The table came from immunoSEQ multiplex PCR; TCRdb's copy has only in-frame clones and leaves some out. The sample consists of roughly 28,000 clones, about 80% of them appearing once. The specimen comprised unstimulated CD4+ T cells sorted from spleen or lymph node cells, sampled before intestinal transplant. The receptor source for this set is a human donor who received an intestinal transplant. Each CDR3 is given with its conserved first and last residue. A D gene is named only where the DNA matches it firmly. Clone size is shown for a subset of rows, as once, few, many or a class of expanded clone.

clone_size,v_call,d_call,j_call,cdr3_nt,cdr3_aa
once,TRBV11-2,TRBD1,TRBJ2-6,TGTGCCAGCAGCCCGGGACAGGGGACCTCTGGGGCCAACGTCCTGACTTTC,CASSPGQGTSGANVLTF
-,TRBV7-9,TRBD1,TRBJ1-4,TGTGCCAGCAGCTTAGGTATTGCAGGGGGCGAAAAACTGTTTTTT,CASSLGIAGGEKLFF
-,TRBV6-5,TRBD1,TRBJ2-7,TGTGCCAGCAGTTACGGAATTACAGGGGGCTACGAGCAGTACTTC,CASSYGITGGYEQYF
once,TRBV27,-,TRBJ1-5,TGTGCCAGCATCAATCAGCCCCAGCATTTT,CASINQPQHF
-,TRBV5-1,-,TRBJ2-5,TGCGCCAGCAGCTCCGGGGCTCAATCTCAAGAGACCCAGTACTTC,CASSSGAQSQETQYF
-,TRBV5-4,-,TRBJ2-7,TGTGCCAGCAGCTTCGACAAAGCACTGTACGAGCAGTACTTC,CASSFDKALYEQYF
-,TRBV27,TRBD1,TRBJ2-4,TGTGCCACCTCACAGGGGGCCGGGTCCAAAAACATTCAGTACTTC,CATSQGAGSKNIQYF
few,TRBV6-1,-,TRBJ2-2,TGTGCCAGCAGCCTCAGCGGCATGAACACCGGGGAGCTGTTTTTT,CASSLSGMNTGELFF
-,TRBV6-1,TRBD2,TRBJ2-1,TGTGCCAGCAGAGGACTAGCGGGGCCCAATGAGCAGTTCTTC,CASRGLAGPNEQFF
-,TRBV27,-,TRBJ1-1,TGTGCCAGCAGTTTCGGAGGACCCCTGAACACTGAAGCTTTCTTT,CASSFGGPLNTEAFF
-,TRBV7-8,TRBD1,TRBJ1-2,TGTGCCAGCTCCCCTCGCCGACAGGGACCTTATGGCTACACCTTC,CASSPRRQGPYGYTF
-,TRBV6-1,TRBD1,TRBJ2-1,TGTGCCAGCCTCCCGGGGGACAGGGTATACAATGAGCAGTTCTTC,CASLPGDRVYNEQFF
-,TRBV21-1,-,TRBJ2-5,TGTGCCAGCAGCAAAGGGGTAGGGACAGAAGAGACCCAGTACTTC,CASSKGVGTEETQYF
-,TRBV18,-,TRBJ1-6,TGTGCCAGCTCGAAAAGGGACGATTCACCCCTCCACTTT,CASSKRDDSPLHF
-,TRBV6-1,-,TRBJ1-2,TGTGCCAGCAGGTCACAGGGAGACTATGGCTACACCTTC,CASRSQGDYGYTF
-,TRBV6-1,TRBD2,TRBJ2-7,TGTGCCAGCAGCCTAGCGGGAGCCCAATCCTACGAGCAGTACTTC,CASSLAGAQSYEQYF
-,TRBV10-1,-,TRBJ2-1,TGCGCCAGCAGCCCCGGAGGTAGCTCCTACAATGAGCAGTTCTTC,CASSPGGSSYNEQFF
-,TRBV2,TRBD1,TRBJ1-1,TGTGCCAGCAGGGGACAGTTGGGAACTGAAGCTTTCTTT,CASRGQLGTEAFF
-,TRBV11-2,-,TRBJ2-2,TGTGCCAGCAGCAACCGCAAACTCAGGGACAACACCGGGGAGCTGTTTTTT,CASSNRKLRDNTGELFF
-,TRBV6-1,-,TRBJ2-7,TGTGCCAGCAGTCTTCGAGGGGAAGGCTACGAGCAGTACTTC,CASSLRGEGYEQYF
-,TRBV21-1,-,TRBJ1-5,TGTGCCAGCAGCCATACAGGGGAGAGGCATGATCAGCCCCAGCATTTT,CASSHTGERHDQPQHF
-,TRBV6-1,-,TRBJ1-3,TGTGCCAGCAGTGAACAGCTAGGGAACTCTGGAAACACCATATATTTT,CASSEQLGNSGNTIYF
once,TRBV28,-,TRBJ2-7,TGTGCCAGCAGTTCCCCCCCGCGGGACTACGAGCAGTACTTC,CASSSPPRDYEQYF
-,TRBV5-1,-,TRBJ2-2,TGCGCCAGCAGCTTGGCCGGTTCGAATGCCGGGGAGCTGTTTTTT,CASSLAGSNAGELFF
-,TRBV7-8,-,TRBJ2-7,TGTGCCAGCAGTTATGGACTCTCGAGCTCCTACGAGCAGTACTTC,CASSYGLSSSYEQYF
-,TRBV10-1,TRBD2,TRBJ2-3,TGCGCCAGCAGCGCGGGACTAGCGGGCACAGATACGCAGTATTTT,CASSAGLAGTDTQYF
-,TRBV9,TRBD1,TRBJ2-1,TGTGCCAGCAGCGCCACAGGGGAAGTTAAGCAGTTCTTC,CASSATGEVKQFF
once,TRBV10-1,TRBD2,TRBJ2-3,TGCGCCAGCAGCGGGATAGCGGGAGGGCCGGGGCCAGATACGCAGTATTTT,CASSGIAGGPGPDTQYF
once,TRBV28,-,TRBJ1-2,TGTGCCAGCAGTTTAGGTCCAGACGAGGGGTATGGCTACACCTTC,CASSLGPDEGYGYTF
-,TRBV2,-,TRBJ2-2,TGTGCCAGTGGGACCGTGGCGGCCGGGGAGCTGTTTTTT,CASGTVAAGELFF